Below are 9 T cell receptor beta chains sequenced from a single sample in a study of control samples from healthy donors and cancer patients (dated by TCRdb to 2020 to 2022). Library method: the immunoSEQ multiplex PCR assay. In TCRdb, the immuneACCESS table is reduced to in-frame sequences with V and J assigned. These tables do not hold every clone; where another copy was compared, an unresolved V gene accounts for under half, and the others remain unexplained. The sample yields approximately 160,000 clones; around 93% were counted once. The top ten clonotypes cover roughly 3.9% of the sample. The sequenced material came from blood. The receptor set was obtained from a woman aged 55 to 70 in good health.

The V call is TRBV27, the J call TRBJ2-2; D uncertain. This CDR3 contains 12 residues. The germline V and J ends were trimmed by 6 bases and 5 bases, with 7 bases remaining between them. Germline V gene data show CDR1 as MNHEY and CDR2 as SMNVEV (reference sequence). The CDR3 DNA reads TGTGCCAGCAGGAAAAGGACCGGGGAGCTGTTTTTT. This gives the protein CASRKRTGELFF.

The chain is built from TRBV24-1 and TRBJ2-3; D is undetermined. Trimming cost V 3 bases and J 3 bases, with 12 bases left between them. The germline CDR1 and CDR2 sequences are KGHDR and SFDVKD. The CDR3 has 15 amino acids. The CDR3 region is CATSDQDQTTDTQYF. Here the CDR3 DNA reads TGTGCCACCAGTGATCAGGACCAAACTACAGATACGCAGTATTTT.

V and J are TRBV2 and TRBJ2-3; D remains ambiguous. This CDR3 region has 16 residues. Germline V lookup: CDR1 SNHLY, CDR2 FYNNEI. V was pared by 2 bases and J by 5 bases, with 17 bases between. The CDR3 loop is CASSERSARIGDTQYF. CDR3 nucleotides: TGTGCCAGCAGTGAAAGGTCCGCTAGAATAGGAGATACGCAGTATTTT. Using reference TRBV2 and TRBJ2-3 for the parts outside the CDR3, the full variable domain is EPEVTQTPSHQVTQMGQEVILRCVPISNHLYFYWYRQILGQKVEFLVSFYNNEISEKSEIFDDQFSVERPDGSNFTLKIRSTKLEDSAMYFCASSERSARIGDTQYFGPGTRLTVL.

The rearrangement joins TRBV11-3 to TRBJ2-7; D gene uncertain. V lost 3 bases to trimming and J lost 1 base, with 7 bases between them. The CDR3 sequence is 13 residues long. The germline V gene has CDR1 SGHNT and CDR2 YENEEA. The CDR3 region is CASSFGTSYEQYF. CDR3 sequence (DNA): TGTGCCAGCAGCTTTGGCACATCCTACGAGCAGTACTTC.

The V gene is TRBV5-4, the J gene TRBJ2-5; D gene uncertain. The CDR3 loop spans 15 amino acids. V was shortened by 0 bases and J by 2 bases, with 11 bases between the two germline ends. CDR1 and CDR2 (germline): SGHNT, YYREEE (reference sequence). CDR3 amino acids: CASSLASTRQETQYF. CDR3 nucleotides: TGTGCCAGCAGCTTGGCCAGTACCAGACAAGAGACCCAGTACTTC.

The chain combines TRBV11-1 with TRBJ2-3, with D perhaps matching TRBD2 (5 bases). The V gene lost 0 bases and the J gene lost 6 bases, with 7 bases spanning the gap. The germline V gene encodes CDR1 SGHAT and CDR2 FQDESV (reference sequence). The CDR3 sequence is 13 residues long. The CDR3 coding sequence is TGTGCCAGCAGCTTAGCTCAGCGGGATACGCAGTATTTT. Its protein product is CASSLAQRDTQYF.

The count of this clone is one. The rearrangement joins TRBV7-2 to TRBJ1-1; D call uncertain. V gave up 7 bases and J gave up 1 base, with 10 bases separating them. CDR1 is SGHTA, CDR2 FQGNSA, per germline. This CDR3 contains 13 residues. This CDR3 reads CASNPQGNTEAFF. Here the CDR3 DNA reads TGTGCCAGCAACCCACAAGGGAACACTGAAGCTTTCTTT. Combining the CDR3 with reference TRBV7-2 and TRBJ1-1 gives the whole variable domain GAGVSQSPSNKVTEKGKDVELRCDPISGHTALYWYRQSLGQGLEFLIYFQGNSAPDKSGLPSDRFSAERTGGSVSTLTIQRTQQEDSAVYLCASNPQGNTEAFFGQGTRLTVV.

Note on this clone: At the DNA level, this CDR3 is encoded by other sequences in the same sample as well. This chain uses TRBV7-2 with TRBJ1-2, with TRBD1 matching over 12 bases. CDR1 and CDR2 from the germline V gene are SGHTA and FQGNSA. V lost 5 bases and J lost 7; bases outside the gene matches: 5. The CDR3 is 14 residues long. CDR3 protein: CASSRDRGRGGYTF. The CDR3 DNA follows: TGTGCCAGCAGCAGGGACAGGGGGCGGGGTGGCTACACCTTC.

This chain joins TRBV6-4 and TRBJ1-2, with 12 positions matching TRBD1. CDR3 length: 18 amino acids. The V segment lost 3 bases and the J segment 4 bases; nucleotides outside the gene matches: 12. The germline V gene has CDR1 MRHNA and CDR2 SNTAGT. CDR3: CASSESTGQGANFYGYTF. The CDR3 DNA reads TGTGCCAGCAGTGAGTCTACGGGACAGGGGGCAAACTTCTATGGCTACACCTTC.